These T cell receptor beta chains were read from a single sample in a study of chemoradiotherapy in HPV16-positive cancers. Measured with immunoSEQ multiplex PCR; TCRdb has only the in-frame clones, and not every one. The repertoire holds 20,000 to 30,000 clones, approximately 93% seen once, with more than 2.5% in the top ten. This sample was taken from a patient who underwent chemoradiotherapy. The receptors derive from a human donor with HPV-associated anogenital cancer. The CDR3 runs from the conserved cysteine through the conserved F or W. Fields, in order: J gene, V gene, CDR3 protein.

j_gene: TRBJ1-4
v_gene: TRBV28
CDR3aa: CASPHGTGGEKLFF

j_gene: TRBJ1-2
v_gene: TRBV18
CDR3aa: CASSPTGADYGYTF

j_gene: TRBJ1-3
v_gene: TRBV5-1
CDR3aa: CASSLGTGGNTIYF

j_gene: TRBJ1-4
v_gene: TRBV4-3
CDR3aa: CASSQDLGPAEGKLFF

j_gene: TRBJ1-1
v_gene: TRBV2
CDR3aa: CASSGWGVNTEAFF

j_gene: TRBJ2-3
v_gene: TRBV5-1
CDR3aa: CASSLNLAGGADTQYF

j_gene: TRBJ2-1
v_gene: TRBV5-8
CDR3aa: CAGGTHRTYNEQFF

j_gene: TRBJ2-3
v_gene: TRBV27
CDR3aa: CASSETTVGAQYF

j_gene: TRBJ2-1
v_gene: TRBV6-5
CDR3aa: CASSYSGEGGRNEQFF

j_gene: TRBJ2-5
v_gene: TRBV7-9
CDR3aa: CASSLRVGVEGKETQYF

j_gene: TRBJ1-2
v_gene: TRBV29-1
CDR3aa: CSVWGEPSGYTF

j_gene: TRBJ1-2
v_gene: TRBV28
CDR3aa: CASSLRSYGYTF

j_gene: TRBJ1-1
v_gene: TRBV6-1
CDR3aa: CASRTRRADTEAFF

j_gene: TRBJ2-5
v_gene: TRBV19
CDR3aa: CASSRGQGSIQETQYF

j_gene: TRBJ2-7
v_gene: TRBV7-2
CDR3aa: CASSRTGAYEQYF

j_gene: TRBJ1-1
v_gene: TRBV9
CDR3aa: CASSESGTKNTEAFF

j_gene: TRBJ2-7
v_gene: TRBV5-1
CDR3aa: CASSSGTTLGEQYF

j_gene: TRBJ2-4
v_gene: TRBV10-2
CDR3aa: CASSEATGSFEYF

j_gene: TRBJ2-7
v_gene: TRBV19
CDR3aa: CASSIVRGYEQYF

j_gene: TRBJ2-2
v_gene: TRBV27
CDR3aa: CASRRQRGAGGELFF

j_gene: TRBJ1-2
v_gene: TRBV7-9
CDR3aa: CASSFVGSNYGYTF

j_gene: TRBJ1-5
v_gene: TRBV7-2
CDR3aa: CASSPGYRSNQPQHF

j_gene: TRBJ1-5
v_gene: TRBV7-9
CDR3aa: CASSLGKDRGNQPQHF

j_gene: TRBJ2-1
v_gene: TRBV28
CDR3aa: CASSPPSGRANLNRQQFF